This T cell receptor beta chain was obtained from a study of blood T cell repertoires in COVID-19. CDR3 size: 13 residues. V was clipped by 2 bases and J by 10 bases, with 9 bases between them. The assay was immunoSEQ multiplex PCR, and TCRdb's table has in-frame clones only and misses some. The repertoire has approximately 100,000 clones, about 86% of them found once; the top ten carry roughly 2.7%. Grouping used clinical history reported by participants in a survey and questionnaire. This clonotype originated in a woman between 45 and 65 years old who had recovered from COVID-19. The chain is built from TRBV12-3 or TRBV12-4 and TRBJ1-6; D is uncertain. Source material: PBMCs or T cells enriched from blood (not recorded which). The CDR3 loop reads CASSLIGGSPLHF. In nucleotides, the CDR3 is TGTGCCAGCAGTTTAATAGGAGGGTCACCCCTCCACTTT.